One and the same sample provided the 14 T cell receptor beta chains below, sequenced in a study of vaccination effects on CD4 cells after COVID-19. The data were produced by immunoSEQ multiplex PCR, yet TCRdb's version contains in-frame clones alone and is incomplete. The sample gives roughly 64,000 clones, approximately 72% of which show up once; less than 25% is in the top ten. Their target antigens are unknown. CD4+ T cells were isolated after around 10 days of culture. The specimen was CD4+ T cells from PBMCs cultured without peptide, collected before COVID-19 vaccination. These receptor sequences come from a human donor who had a prior SARS-CoV-2 infection.

This chain uses TRBV18 with TRBJ2-1; D is ambiguous. The CDR3 covers 16 residues. Germline-derived CDR1 and CDR2 are KGHSH and LQKENI. The V gene lost 3 bases and the J gene lost 3 bases, with 15 bases spanning the gap. CDR3 residues: CASSPDLTGRYNEQFF. For the CDR3, the DNA is TGTGCCAGCTCACCTGACCTGACTGGTCGCTACAATGAGCAGTTCTTC. Supplemented by reference TRBV18 and TRBJ2-1, the full variable domain reads NAGVMQNPRHLVRRRGQEARLRCSPMKGHSHVYWYRQLPEEGLKFMVYLQKENIIDESGMPKERFSAEFPKEGPSILRIQQVVRGDSAAYFCASSPDLTGRYNEQFFGPGTRLTVL.

The chain uses TRBV5-1 and TRBJ2-7; perhaps TRBD1 as D (5 bases). Germline V gene lookup returns CDR1 SGHRS and CDR2 YFSETQ. This CDR3 is 14 amino acids long. V lost 0 bases and J 3 bases, leaving 10 bases between the germline ends. The CDR3 here is CASSLARQHYEQYF. The CDR3 DNA sequence: TGCGCCAGCAGCTTGGCCCGACAGCACTACGAGCAGTACTTC.

This sequence joins TRBV11-2 and TRBJ2-1; tentatively, D is TRBD2 (7 bases). CDR1 is SGHAT and CDR2 is FQNNGV in the germline V gene. The CDR3 sequence is 19 residues long. V shed 5 bases and J shed 5 bases, with 28 bases lying between them. CDR3 bases: TGTGCCAGCAGCCGATTCCCTGGTTGGGGGGAGGGGGAAGACAATGAGCAGTTCTTC. Translated: CASSRFPGWGEGEDNEQFF.

The rearrangement uses TRBV6-5 and TRBJ1-1; tentative D call: TRBD1 (6 bases). The CDR3 has 12 amino acids. Germline CDR1 MNHEY, CDR2 SVGAGI. V was pared by 4 bases and J by 8 bases, with 11 bases between. The CDR3 reads CASSSRGGEAFF. The CDR3 region has the DNA TGTGCCAGCAGTTCAAGGGGGGGCGAAGCTTTCTTT.

V and J are TRBV6-6 and TRBJ2-3, with 8 bases aligning to TRBD1. CDR1 is MNHNY, CDR2 SVGAGI, per germline (reference sequence). V dropped 8 bases and J dropped 4; count of bases not matched to a gene: 5. The CDR3 sequence is 13 residues long. CDR3 residues: CASRTQGADTQYF. CDR3 bases: TGTGCCAGCCGGACACAGGGGGCAGATACGCAGTATTTT.

V is TRBV11-3 and J is TRBJ2-1; no firm D call. Germline V gene lookup returns CDR1 SGHNT and CDR2 YENEEA. V lost 1 base to trimming and J lost 0 bases, with 4 bases between them. This CDR3 is built from 14 residues. CDR3 coding DNA: TGTGCCAGCAGCTTAGCGAGCTCCTACAATGAGCAGTTCTTC. As protein: CASSLASSYNEQFF.

This clone has a single count. This chain uses TRBV21-1 with TRBJ2-7; TRBD1 was called by the table and not checked on the DNA. TRBV21-1 is a documented pseudogene. The CDR3 is 16 amino acids. CDR3 sequence reads: CASRNLLGARLYEQYF. As DNA, the CDR3 is TGTGCCAGCAGAAACCTTCTGGGGGCACGACTCTACGAGCAGTACTTC.

This clone was seen a few times. This chain connects TRBV11-3 to TRBJ2-1; 7 bases align to TRBD2. The CDR3 spans 16 residues. J gave up 8 bases and V 1 base, and 11 bases lay outside the gene matches. CDR1 SGHNT and CDR2 YENEEA come from the germline V gene. The CDR3 is CASSLGRRERDDEQFF. The CDR3 coding sequence is TGTGCCAGCAGCTTAGGTAGGCGGGAGAGGGACGATGAGCAGTTCTTC.

This clone was counted only a few times. The rearrangement joins TRBV6-5 to TRBJ2-2; D is undetermined. Trimming cost V 6 bases and J 5 bases, with 10 bases left between them. The CDR3 contains 13 residues. Per the germline V gene, CDR1 is MNHEY and CDR2 is SVGAGI. For the CDR3, the DNA is TGTGCCAGCAGCTCTAGGGTGACCGGGGAGCTGTTTTTT. Protein product: CASSSRVTGELFF.

V is TRBV2 and J is TRBJ1-2; D perhaps matches TRBD1 (6 bases). CDR3 length equals 12 residues. Trimming removed 6 bases from V and 8 bases from J, with 13 bases in between. The V gene's germline CDR1 is SNHLY and CDR2 FYNNEI. This CDR3 reads CASSETGRGYTF. In DNA, the CDR3 is TGTGCCAGCAGCGAAACAGGGCGAGGCTACACCTTC.

The chain employs TRBV9 and TRBJ2-7; 7 bases line up with TRBD2. After removal of 4 bases from V and 2 bases from J, the junction contained 12 bases not matched to a gene. Germline V CDR1 and CDR2: SGDLS, YYNGEE. CDR3 length equals 16 residues. This CDR3 reads CASSLSGTPRPYEQYF. Written as DNA, the CDR3 is TGTGCCAGCAGCCTCAGCGGGACTCCTCGTCCCTACGAGCAGTACTTC.

This clone has a single count. V gene TRBV5-6 combines with J gene TRBJ1-6; 9 bases fit TRBD1. CDR3 length equals 16 residues. The junction had 3 bases not matched to a gene; V was cut back by 0 bases and J by 5 bases. Germline loops: CDR1 SGHDT, CDR2 YYEEEE. CDR3 amino acids: CASSLDRGRDNSPLHF. The CDR3 DNA sequence: TGTGCCAGCAGCTTGGACAGGGGGCGCGATAATTCACCCCTCCACTTT.

The J gene is TRBJ2-7, the V gene TRBV18; D possibly corresponds to TRBD2 (6 bases). The germline CDR1 and CDR2 sequences are KGHSH and LQKENI. This CDR3 spans 14 amino acids. Trimming took off 5 bases at V and 6 bases at J, with 17 bases between the two ends. The CDR3 loop reads CASSDGGGSREQYF. The CDR3, as DNA: TGTGCCAGCTCAGACGGGGGAGGAAGTCGCGAGCAGTACTTC.

The chain is built from TRBV7-2 and TRBJ2-5; D is uncertain. V lost 5 bases to trimming and J lost 2 bases, with 15 bases between them. CDR3 length: 15 amino acids. Germline V gene data show CDR1 as SGHTA and CDR2 as FQGNSA. CDR3 sequence: CASSRVSQTQETQYF. The CDR3 DNA reads TGTGCCAGCAGCCGGGTCTCACAAACACAAGAGACCCAGTACTTC.